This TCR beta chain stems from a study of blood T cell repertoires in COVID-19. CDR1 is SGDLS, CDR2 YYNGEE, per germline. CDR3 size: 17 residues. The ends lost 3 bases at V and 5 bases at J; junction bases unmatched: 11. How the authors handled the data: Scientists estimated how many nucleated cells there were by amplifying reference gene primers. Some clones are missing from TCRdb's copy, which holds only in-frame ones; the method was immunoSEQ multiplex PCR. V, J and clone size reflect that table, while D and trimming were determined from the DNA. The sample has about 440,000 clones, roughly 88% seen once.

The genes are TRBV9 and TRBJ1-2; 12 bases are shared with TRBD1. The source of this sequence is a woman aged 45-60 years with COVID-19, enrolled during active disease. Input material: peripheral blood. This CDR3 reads CASSGGTGGAVAYGYTF. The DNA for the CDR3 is TGTGCCAGCAGCGGCGGGACAGGGGGCGCCGTGGCTTATGGCTACACCTTC.